This TCR beta chain was found in a study of blood T cell repertoires in COVID-19. Study summary: The analysed material was cDNA or gDNA that came from T cells, B-cell-depleted T cells, or PBMCs.

Original methodology: Amplification of reference gene primers provided the estimated nucleated cell counts. Measured with immunoSEQ multiplex PCR; TCRdb has only the in-frame clones, and not every one. D and trimming come from the DNA, and the V and J calls and clone size come from that table. The repertoire holds fewer than 350,000 clones, 85% seen once, with 1.9% in the top ten. Those who participated ranged in age from roughly 18 to 100 years and resided in about two dozen US areas. No more than 2 weeks before study entry, exposed participants had met a case of COVID-19. The CDR3 runs to 14 residues. Germline-derived CDR1 and CDR2 are SGHRS and YFSETQ. V lost 2 bases to trimming and J lost 7 bases; unmatched junction nucleotides: 8. This clone was counted a few times.

The sample comprised PBMCs or T cells enriched from blood (not recorded which). V is TRBV5-1 and J is TRBJ1-2, with 7 positions matching TRBD1. This sequence originates from a woman aged 25 to 39 who had been exposed to COVID-19. CDR3 region: CASSFRQGWGGYTF. CDR3 bases: TGCGCCAGCAGCTTCCGACAGGGTTGGGGTGGCTACACCTTC.